This entry describes one T cell receptor beta chain. The antigen is not known. Sequenced by immunoSEQ multiplex PCR; TCRdb stores in-frame clones only, minus some. The sample consists of some 630,000 clones, roughly 96% of them appearing once. Germline V gene sequence: CDR1 LNHNV, CDR2 YYDKDF (reference sequence). CDR3 length equals 13 residues. Trimming removed 6 bases from V and 5 bases from J; junction bases left unmatched: 5. CD8 cells regarded as naive lacked CD45RO, were positively chosen for CCR7, and omitted terminally differentiated effector memory CD45RA+ cells. This sample stems from a study of shared clonotypes between healthy human individuals. Points from the study as a whole: Roughly 5% of naive CD4 clonotypes were shared across several donors.

The source of this sequence is a woman in her thirties in good health. This sequence joins TRBV15 and TRBJ2-7, with TRBD1 identical over 9 bases. The sample consisted of naive CD8+ T cells sorted from blood. DNA for the CDR3: TGTGCCACCAGGAGGACAGGGGCCCACGAGCAGTACTTC. Its protein product is CATRRTGAHEQYF.